This T cell receptor (beta chain) was found in a study of OX40 agonist ivuxolimab in advanced cancers. Turning to the study itself: Patients were 82.7% male with ages roughly 20 to 85, mean roughly 55. It was permissible to have had prior anti-PD-1, anti-PD-L1 or anti-CTLA-4 therapy, and around 41% had some.

The CDR3 runs 14 residues. Germline CDR1 and CDR2: SGHDN and FVKESK. The V end was cut by 1 base, the J end by 4 bases, with 9 bases between. Clones were read by immunoSEQ multiplex PCR, and TCRdb kept only the in-frame ones, dropping some. The sample gives about 19,000 clones, 83% of which show up once; about half is in the top ten. The specimen comprised CD4+ or CD8+ T cells sorted from blood, sampled in a trial of the OX40 agonist ivuxolimab. The gene calls are TRBV14 and TRBJ2-3, with D unresolved. The receptor comes from an adult with an advanced solid tumor such as melanoma, head and neck, liver or kidney cancer. The CDR3 nucleotides are TGTGCCAGCAGCCAAGTTATATTCCCAGATACGCAGTATTTT. Translation: CASSQVIFPDTQYF.